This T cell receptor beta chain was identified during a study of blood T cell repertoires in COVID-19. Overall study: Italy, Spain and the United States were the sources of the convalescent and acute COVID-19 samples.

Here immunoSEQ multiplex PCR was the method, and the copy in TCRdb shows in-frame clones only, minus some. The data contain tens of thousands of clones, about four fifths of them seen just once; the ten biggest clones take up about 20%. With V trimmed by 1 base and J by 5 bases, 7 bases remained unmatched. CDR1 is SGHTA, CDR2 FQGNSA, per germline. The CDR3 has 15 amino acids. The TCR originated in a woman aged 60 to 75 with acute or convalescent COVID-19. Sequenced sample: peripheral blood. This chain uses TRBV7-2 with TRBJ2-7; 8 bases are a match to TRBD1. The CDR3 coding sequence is TGTGCCAGCAGCTTAGTTTCGGCAGGGGGCCACGAGCAGTACTTC. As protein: CASSLVSAGGHEQYF.